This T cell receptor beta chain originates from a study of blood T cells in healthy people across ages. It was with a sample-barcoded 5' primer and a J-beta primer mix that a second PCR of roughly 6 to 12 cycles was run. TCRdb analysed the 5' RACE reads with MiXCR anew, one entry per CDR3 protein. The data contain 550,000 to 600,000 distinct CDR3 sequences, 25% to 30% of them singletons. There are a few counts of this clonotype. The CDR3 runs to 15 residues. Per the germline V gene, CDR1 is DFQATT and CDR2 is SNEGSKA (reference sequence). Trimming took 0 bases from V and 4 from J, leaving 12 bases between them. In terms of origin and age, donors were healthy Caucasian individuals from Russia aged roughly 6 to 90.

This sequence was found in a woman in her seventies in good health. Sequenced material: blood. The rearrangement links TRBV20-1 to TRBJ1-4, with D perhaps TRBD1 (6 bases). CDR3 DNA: TGCAGTGCTAGAGATATCAGGGGAAGTAATGAAAAACTGTTTTTT. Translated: CSARDIRGSNEKLFF.